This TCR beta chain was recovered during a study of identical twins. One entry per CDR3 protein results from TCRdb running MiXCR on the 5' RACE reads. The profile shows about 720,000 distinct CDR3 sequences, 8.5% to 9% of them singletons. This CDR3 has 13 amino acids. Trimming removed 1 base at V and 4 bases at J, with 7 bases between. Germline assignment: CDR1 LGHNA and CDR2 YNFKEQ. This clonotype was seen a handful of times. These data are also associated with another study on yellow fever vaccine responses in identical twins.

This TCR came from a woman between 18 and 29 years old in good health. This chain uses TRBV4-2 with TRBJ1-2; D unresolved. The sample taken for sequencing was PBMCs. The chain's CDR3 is CASSQGISYGYTF. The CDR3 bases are TGTGCCAGCAGCCAAGGGATATCCTATGGCTACACCTTC.